The next 15 T cell receptor beta chains were all read from a single sample in a study of blood T cell repertoires in COVID-19. TCRdb's copy holds only in-frame clones and misses some; the assay was immunoSEQ multiplex PCR. The profile covers a few hundred thousand clones, with roughly 91% appearing a single time and 1% taken by the ten largest. The specimen sequenced was peripheral blood. Receptors originate from a man aged 45-65 years with active or convalescent COVID-19.

J is TRBJ2-4 and V is TRBV19, with D perhaps matching TRBD2 (5 bases). Deletions cut 5 bases from V and 9 bases from J, with 17 bases between. Germline CDR1 and CDR2: LNHDA and SQIVND (reference sequence). The CDR3 totals 14 residues. The CDR3 DNA is TGTGCCAGTAGTCGGGGATACGACGATCGCATTCAGTACTTC. Translating it yields CASSRGYDDRIQYF.

CDR3 sequence reads: CASSPLIGGTGELFF. CDR3 DNA: TGTGCCAGCAGCCCCCTGATCGGGGGGACCGGGGAGCTGTTTTTT. The chain links TRBV7-2 to TRBJ2-2, with 7 bases matching TRBD2. The CDR3 has 15 residues. CDR1 and CDR2 (germline): SGHTA, FQGNSA. The ends lost 5 bases at V and 5 bases at J; junction bases unmatched: 8.

This rearrangement joins TRBV19 to TRBJ1-1, with 12 bases matching TRBD1. Germline V gives CDR1 LNHDA, CDR2 SQIVND (reference sequence). CDR3 length: 15 amino acids. With V trimmed by 2 bases and J by 4 bases, 2 bases remained unmatched. The CDR3 loop is CASSIMGQGATEAFF. The CDR3 region has the DNA TGTGCCAGTAGTATAATGGGACAGGGGGCCACTGAAGCTTTCTTT.

The chain's CDR3 is CSVEGQLNTEAFF. Here the CDR3 DNA reads TGCAGCGTCGAGGGACAGTTGAACACTGAAGCTTTCTTT. The chain uses TRBV29-1 and TRBJ1-1, with TRBD1 identical over 7 bases. Germline V gene data show CDR1 as SQVTM and CDR2 as ANQGSEA. Trimming cost V 6 bases and J 0 bases; bases outside gene matches: 4. This CDR3 contains 13 residues.

This clone was observed a few times. The chain uses TRBV10-1 and TRBJ1-5; 7 bases fit TRBD1. The CDR3 is 13 residues long. The V gene's germline CDR1 is WNHNN and CDR2 SYGVQD (reference sequence). The J segment lost 9 bases and the V segment lost 5 bases, leaving 7 bases of the junction unmatched. CDR3 region: CASSRKDRLPQHF. The CDR3 nucleotides read TGCGCCAGCAGTCGTAAGGACAGGCTGCCCCAGCATTTT.

V and J are TRBV19 and TRBJ2-2; 9 bases map to TRBD1. The CDR3 sequence is 20 residues long. V lost 7 bases and J lost 0; bases outside the gene matches: 18. Germline CDR1 LNHDA, CDR2 SQIVND (reference sequence). The CDR3 sequence is CASKSGPRGQGRSNTGELFF. For the CDR3, the DNA is TGTGCCAGTAAGTCTGGGCCGCGGGGACAGGGACGGTCGAACACCGGGGAGCTGTTTTTT.

The chain recombines TRBV9 with TRBJ1-4; 7 positions agree with TRBD1. Losses at the gene ends were 1 base for V and 11 bases for J; bases not matched to a gene: 5. Germline V gene data show CDR1 as SGDLS and CDR2 as YYNGEE. The CDR3 runs to 13 residues. Here the CDR3 DNA reads TGTGCCAGCAGCGTAAACGACAGGGAGAAACTGTTTTTT. Translated, it gives CASSVNDREKLFF.

J is TRBJ2-5 and V is TRBV18, with D hard to call. V lost 9 bases and J lost 7, with 15 bases in between. The CDR3 covers 12 residues. The germline gives CDR1 KGHSH, CDR2 LQKENI. The CDR3 nucleotides read TGTGCCAGTGGGCCGGATGAAGGGACCCAGTACTTC. It specifies CASGPDEGTQYF.

The rearrangement uses TRBV6-5 and TRBJ1-2, with 7 positions matching TRBD1. J gave up 0 bases and V 0 bases, and 4 bases lay outside the gene matches. Germline V gene data show CDR1 as MNHEY and CDR2 as SVGAGI. This CDR3 is built from 16 residues. CDR3 region: CASSYSWDRSNYGYTF. The CDR3 DNA follows: TGTGCCAGCAGTTACTCTTGGGACAGATCTAACTATGGCTACACCTTC.

The rearrangement joins TRBV7-9 to TRBJ2-4; TRBD1 might be the D (6 bases). The germline CDR1 and CDR2 sequences are SEHNR and FQNEAQ (reference sequence). This CDR3 has 16 amino acids. Trimming stripped 3 bases from V and 2 bases from J, with 14 bases between. The CDR3 coding sequence is TGTGCCAGCAGCTTGGGGGCCGGGCAGCCCAAAAACATTCAGTACTTC. Translating gives CASSLGAGQPKNIQYF.

The chain is built from TRBV6-2 or TRBV6-3 and TRBJ1-5; 8 nucleotides agree with TRBD1. The CDR3 runs to 17 residues. From germline, CDR1 is MNHEY and CDR2 SVGEGT. V shed 6 bases, J shed 1 base, and the junction held 11 bases outside the gene matches. In nucleotides, the CDR3 is TGTGCCAGCAGCCCAGACAGGGGAGTTTGGAGCAATCAGCCCCAGCATTTT. Translated, it gives CASSPDRGVWSNQPQHF.

The chain has TRBV6-2 or TRBV6-3 and TRBJ2-2, with 9 bases identical to TRBD1. Germline V CDR1 and CDR2: MNHEY, SVGEGT. The CDR3 spans 16 residues. V trimming: 4 bases; J trimming: 4 bases; junction bases outside the gene matches: 7. The CDR3 spells CASSSGTGWSTGELFF. DNA of the CDR3: TGTGCCAGCAGTTCCGGGACAGGGTGGAGCACCGGGGAGCTGTTTTTT.

The sample holds a few counts of this clone. The chain is built from TRBV19 and TRBJ2-7, with a possible D match to TRBD2 (6 bases). Trimming took off 7 bases at V and 0 bases at J, with 16 bases between the two ends. Germline CDR1 is LNHDA and CDR2 is SQIVND (reference sequence). The CDR3 has 15 amino acids. The CDR3 coding sequence is TGTGCCAGTACCTACCGGGACGGGAGCTCCTACGAGCAGTACTTC. It is translated as CASTYRDGSSYEQYF.

This chain joins TRBV6-6 and TRBJ1-6; TRBD1 matches 8 bases. Germline trimming cut 6 bases from V and 11 bases from J; bases unmatched to any gene: 15. CDR1 and CDR2 (germline): MNHNY, SVGAGI (reference sequence). The CDR3 length is 16 residues. CDR3 sequence (DNA): TGTGCCAGCAGCCTGAGACAGGGGCCGGGTGTAACACCCCTCCACTTT. Protein: CASSLRQGPGVTPLHF.

The chain uses TRBV20-1 and TRBJ1-1; 8 nucleotides line up with TRBD1. V gave up 3 bases and J gave up 5 bases; unmatched junction bases: 11. Per the germline V gene, CDR1 is DFQATT and CDR2 is SNEGSKA (reference sequence). The length of the CDR3 is 15 residues. CDR3 in amino acids: CSASKGAGGWTEAFF. As DNA, the CDR3 is TGCAGTGCTAGTAAGGGGGCAGGGGGCTGGACTGAAGCTTTCTTT.